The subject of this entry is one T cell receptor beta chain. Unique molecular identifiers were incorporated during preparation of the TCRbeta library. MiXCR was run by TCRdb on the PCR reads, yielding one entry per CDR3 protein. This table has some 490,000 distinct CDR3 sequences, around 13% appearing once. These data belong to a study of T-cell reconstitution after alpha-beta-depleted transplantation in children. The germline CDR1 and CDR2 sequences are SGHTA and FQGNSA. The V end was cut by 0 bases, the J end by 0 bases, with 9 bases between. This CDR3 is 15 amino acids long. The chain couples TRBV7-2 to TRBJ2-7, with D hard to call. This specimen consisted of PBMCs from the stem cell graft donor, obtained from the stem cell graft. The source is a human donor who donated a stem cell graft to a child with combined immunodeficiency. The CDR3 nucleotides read TGTGCCAGCAGCTTAGCGTGGGAATTCTCCTACGAGCAGTACTTC. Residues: CASSLAWEFSYEQYF.